The 5 T cell receptor beta chains listed next were all sequenced from one sample in a study of control samples from healthy donors and cancer patients. The method was immunoSEQ multiplex PCR; TCRdb's version includes in-frame clones alone and lacks a portion of them. In the table there are about 120,000 clones, about 90% of which are singletons. The sequencing input was blood. The receptors shown here come from a woman in her fifties or sixties in good health.

The rearrangement links TRBV7-8 to TRBJ1-1; D gene uncertain. Per the germline V gene, CDR1 is SGHVS and CDR2 is FQNEAQ. Trimming cost V 5 bases and J 4 bases, with 14 bases left between them. CDR3 length: 14 amino acids. The CDR3 DNA reads as TGTGCCAGCAGCCTCTATATAGGAGTCACTGAAGCTTTCTTT. Its translation is CASSLYIGVTEAFF.

V is TRBV2 and J is TRBJ2-1; D may be TRBD1 (6 bases). V gave up 8 bases and J gave up 8 bases, with 22 bases separating them. Germline CDR1 is SNHLY and CDR2 is FYNNEI. The CDR3 totals 15 residues. The CDR3 DNA reads TGTGCCAGCGGAAAAGTTAACGGGACAAAATATGAGCAGTTCTTC. This translates into CASGKVNGTKYEQFF.

This rearrangement joins TRBV4-2 to TRBJ2-5, with TRBD2 as a possible D gene (5 bases). V shed 1 base and J shed 5 bases, with 14 bases lying between them. This CDR3 comprises 15 residues. Germline CDR1 reads LGHNA; CDR2 reads YNFKEQ. The CDR3 nucleotides are TGTGCCAGCAGCCAAGTTGGCCGGCGGGCTGAGACCCAGTACTTC. Translated: CASSQVGRRAETQYF.

The gene calls are TRBV6-5 and TRBJ2-3; 9 nucleotides line up with TRBD2. This CDR3 is 15 amino acids long. V lost 6 bases, J lost 3 bases, and 7 bases stayed unmatched. The germline gives CDR1 MNHEY, CDR2 SVGAGI. This chain's CDR3 is CASRVAGARTDTQYF. CDR3 DNA: TGTGCCAGCAGGGTAGCGGGAGCGAGAACAGATACGCAGTATTTT.

Here the CDR3 reads CASMTGTMNTEAFF. DNA for the CDR3: TGTGCCAGCATGACCGGGACAATGAACACTGAAGCTTTCTTT. This chain joins TRBV28 and TRBJ1-1; tentative D call: TRBD1 (6 bases). The germline CDR1 and CDR2 sequences are MDHEN and SYDVKM. Deletions cut 7 bases from V and 0 bases from J, with 12 bases between. The CDR3 totals 14 residues.